This paragraph covers one TCR beta chain sequence. Only in-frame clones appear in the TCRdb table, and some are missing; sequencing was by immunoSEQ multiplex PCR. Altogether around 150,000 clones are present, roughly 84% being singletons, with the ten largest covering more than 7%. The CDR3 covers 15 residues. The germline CDR1 and CDR2 sequences are SEHNR and FQNEAQ (reference sequence). V gave up 5 bases and J gave up 0 bases; unmatched junction bases: 5. These data are taken from a study of blood T cell repertoires in COVID-19. Sequenced material: peripheral blood. The sequence derives from an elderly woman with active or convalescent COVID-19. The chain joins TRBV7-9 to TRBJ1-1; 8 nucleotides match TRBD1. The CDR3, as DNA: TGTGCCAGCAGCCCAAGACAGGGGTTGAACACTGAAGCTTTCTTT. It is translated as CASSPRQGLNTEAFF.